This T cell receptor beta chain was retrieved from a study of blood T cell repertoires in COVID-19 (TCRdb year 2020). With respect to the entire study: Samples covering the acute and convalescent phases of COVID-19 were provided by collaborators in the United States, Italy and Spain. Deeply sampled blood TCRbeta repertoires from subjects exposed to, actively infected with, or recovered from COVID-19 were included in the dataset. A freely available public database, intended as a resource for researchers studying the immune response to SARS-CoV-2, is where the repertoires were released. The sample metadata nearly always contained a de-identified subject ID, COVID-19 status, age in years and sex. HLA class I and class II types, where available, came from metadata supplied by the sample provider rather than from assay-based typing. The material from the prospective study consisted of cDNA or gDNA derived from T cells, B-cell-depleted T cells, or PBMCs. The samples were drawn from two sources: the first 160 participants of the ongoing ImmuneRACE study, and 1,000 to 1,500 subjects contributed by 6 global collaborators.

The V end gives up 4 bases and the J end 7 bases, leaving 10 bases in the junction not matched to a gene. The CDR1 and CDR2 encoded by the germline V gene (reference sequence) are LGHDT and YNNKEL. The CDR3 sequence holds 16 residues, the cysteine and phenylalanine included. Only the CDR3 portion is preserved as DNA: 48 bases, with reading frame beginning at the first base. At one collaborating source in Seattle, patients were enrolled during active infection and were followed longitudinally through the course of disease. Whole blood was collected in K2EDTA tubes by collaborating institutions according to the institutions' own protocols. For TCRbeta analysis, collaborators shipped samples as frozen whole blood, isolated PBMCs, or DNA extracted from either of those sample types. About this clone itself: The specificity of this receptor is unknown. No qualities accompany the bases; no much larger clone lies one base away.

TCRbeta CDR3 regions were amplified from genomic DNA by means of the immunoSEQ Assay, a bias-controlled multiplex PCR. On the study's bioinformatics: The number of nucleated cells in each sample was estimated from the amplification of reference gene primers within the assay. Sequence reads were collapsed and filtered to measure the absolute abundance of every unique TCRbeta CDR3 rearrangement. Productive Simpson clonality was computed per sample as the square root of Simpson's diversity index over productive rearrangements. TCRdb holds this immuneACCESS table with in-frame rearrangements only. Some clones are missing; in checked studies, unresolved V genes explain under half, and the rest has no known cause. The DNA was the basis for D and trimming; V, J and clone size are from that table. Here the sample has 150,000 to 200,000 clones; around 85% occur a single time. The top ten constitute less than 8% of the sample.

On the study overall, not on this receptor specifically: How much clinical and demographic metadata was included differed by source and by participant, and the metadata was provided uncurated.

This clonotype was sampled from a man at least 80 years old with COVID-19, enrolled during active disease. The sequencing input was peripheral blood. The sequence links TRBV3-1 (or the pseudogene TRBV3-2) to TRBJ2-1; the central 10 bases match TRBD2. The bases read TGTGCCAGCAGCCCCTCCCGAGCGGGGGGGCGGAATGAGCAGTTCTTC. This is translated as CASSPSRAGGRNEQFF.